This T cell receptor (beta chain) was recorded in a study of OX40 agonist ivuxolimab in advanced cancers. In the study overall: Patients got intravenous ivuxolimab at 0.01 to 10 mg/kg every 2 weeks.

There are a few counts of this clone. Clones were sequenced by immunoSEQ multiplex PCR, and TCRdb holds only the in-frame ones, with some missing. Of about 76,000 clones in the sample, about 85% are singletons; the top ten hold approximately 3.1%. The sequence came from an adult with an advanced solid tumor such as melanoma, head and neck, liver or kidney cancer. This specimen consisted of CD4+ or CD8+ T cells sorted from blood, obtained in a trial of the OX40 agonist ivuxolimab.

CDR3 sequence (DNA): TGTGCCAGTGCGGGGGGTAACCAAGAGACCCAGTACTTC. It codes for CASAGGNQETQYF. V usage is TRBV7-3 and J usage is TRBJ2-5; 8 bases are shared with TRBD2. The CDR3 consists of 13 residues. Per the germline V gene, CDR1 is SGHTA and CDR2 is FQGTGA. J gave up 0 bases and V 9 bases, and 3 bases lay outside the gene matches.